This T cell receptor beta chain was profiled in a study of blood T cells in healthy people across ages. General observations from the study: It was the long-lived donors that had more naive CD4+ cells and higher diversity than aged donors. Diversity was estimated from one million T cells, and these estimates were considered underestimates. Unsorted PBMCs prevented conclusive naive versus antigen-experienced comparison. It was found that TCR beta diversity correlated strongly with the percentage of naive T cells.

A word on this clonotype: No antigen is known for it.

The CDR3 has 14 residues. Looked up from germline, CDR1 is SEHNR and CDR2 is FQNEAQ (reference sequence). V lost 3 bases, J lost 5 bases, and 13 bases lay in between. Primed by a sample-barcoded 5' primer and a J-beta primer mix, a second PCR proceeded for roughly 6 to 12 cycles. TCRdb passed the 5' RACE reads through MiXCR, listing each CDR3 protein once. The sample lists about 1.4 million distinct CDR3 sequences; approximately 59% were seen once. The chain is built from TRBV7-9 and TRBJ1-2; D gene uncertain. The material sequenced was blood. The source is a man between 18 and 35 years old in good health. CDR3 DNA: TGTGCCAGCAGCTTCCCCGAACTCGGTTATGGCTACACCTTC. Its translation: CASSFPELGYGYTF.